Listed here are 11 T cell receptor beta chains from one sample, sequenced in a study of blood T cell repertoires in COVID-19. Only in-frame clones appear in the TCRdb table, and some are missing; sequencing was by immunoSEQ multiplex PCR. The sample includes 200,000 to 250,000 clones, 88% seen only once; the top ten take 1.5% to 2%. Sequencing used peripheral blood. The receptors were sampled from a man in his 70s with acute or convalescent COVID-19.

This clone was counted once. V and J are TRBV4-3 and TRBJ2-3; 8 bases are a match to TRBD2. Germline-derived CDR1 and CDR2 are LGHNA and YSLEER. V was pared by 8 bases and J by 2 bases, with 9 bases of the junction left unmatched. The CDR3 is 15 amino acids. CDR3 in amino acids: CASGDSGTNTDTQYF. Written as DNA, the CDR3 is TGCGCCAGCGGAGATAGCGGGACAAACACAGATACGCAGTATTTT.

V is TRBV5-1 and J is TRBJ2-6, with a tentative D call TRBD1 (6 bases). Trimming left V 4 bases short and J 1 base short, with 12 bases between. The length of the CDR3 is 16 residues. Germline-derived CDR1 and CDR2 are SGHRS and YFSETQ. For the CDR3, the DNA is TGCGCCAGCAGCGTACCCGGGACATCTGGGGCCAACGTCCTGACTTTC. Encoded protein: CASSVPGTSGANVLTF. The whole variable domain, filled in from reference TRBV5-1 and TRBJ2-6, reads KAGVTQTPRYLIKTRGQQVTLSCSPISGHRSVSWYQQTPGQGLQFLFEYFSETQRNKGNFPGRFSGRQFSNSRSEMNVSTLELGDSALYLCASSVPGTSGANVLTFGAGSRLTVL.

The chain combines TRBV3-1 (or the pseudogene TRBV3-2) with TRBJ2-1; 8 bases agree with TRBD2. CDR1 LGHDT and CDR2 YNNKEL come from the germline V gene (reference sequence). J gave up 7 bases and V 3 bases, and 8 bases lay outside the gene matches. The CDR3 spans 15 residues. The CDR3, as DNA: TGTGCCAGCAGCCACACGGGAGGGCCGCATAATGAGCAGTTCTTC. Its translation is CASSHTGGPHNEQFF.

The gene calls are TRBV28 and TRBJ1-5; possible D gene TRBD1, 6 bases. V dropped 6 bases and J dropped 2 bases, with 11 bases sitting between them. Germline values: CDR1 MDHEN, CDR2 SYDVKM. The CDR3 covers 14 residues. CDR3 in amino acids: CASSIYRGNQPQHF. In DNA form, the CDR3 reads TGTGCCAGCAGCATTTACAGGGGCAATCAGCCCCAGCATTTT.

The chain has TRBV7-2 and TRBJ1-5; 8 bases align to TRBD1. Germline CDR1 reads SGHTA; CDR2 reads FQGNSA. The CDR3 is 15 residues long. V lost 5 bases, J lost 3 bases, and 6 bases stayed unmatched. CDR3 sequence reads: CASSATGVLNQPQHF. Written as DNA, the CDR3 is TGTGCCAGCAGCGCGACAGGGGTTCTCAATCAGCCCCAGCATTTT.

The sample holds a few counts of this clone. The rearrangement joins TRBV28 to TRBJ1-2, with 9 bases matching TRBD1. This CDR3 has 15 residues. Germline CDR1 reads MDHEN; CDR2 reads SYDVKM. With V trimmed by 3 bases and J by 5 bases, 7 bases remained unmatched. CDR3 nucleotide sequence: TGTGCCAGCAGTTTTACAGGGGGCGCGGGGTATGGCTACACCTTC. This codes for CASSFTGGAGYGYTF.

The rearrangement uses TRBV4-3 and TRBJ2-5; tentative D call: TRBD1 (5 bases). The germline gives CDR1 LGHNA, CDR2 YSLEER. The CDR3 has 15 amino acids. Trimming cost V 0 bases and J 5 bases, with 13 bases left between them. This CDR3 reads CASSQDEGAWETQYF. CDR3 DNA sequence: TGCGCCAGCAGCCAAGATGAAGGGGCGTGGGAGACCCAGTACTTC.

This clone occurred once. This chain connects TRBV6-5 to TRBJ1-1; maybe TRBD1 (6 bases). CDR1 is MNHEY, CDR2 SVGAGI, per germline. The V gene lost 6 bases and the J gene lost 7 bases, with 15 bases spanning the gap. The length of the CDR3 is 13 residues. This chain's CDR3 is CASRNYRAGEAFF. The CDR3, as DNA: TGTGCCAGCAGGAACTACAGGGCTGGTGAAGCTTTCTTT.

The chain couples TRBV7-9 to TRBJ2-7, with TRBD2 matching 13 bases. Looked up from germline, CDR1 is SEHNR and CDR2 is FQNEAQ (reference sequence). V trimming: 5 bases; J trimming: 1 base; junction bases outside the gene matches: 2. The CDR3 consists of 15 residues. The CDR3 region is CASSRGLAGSYEQYF. The DNA of the CDR3 is TGTGCCAGCAGCCGGGGACTAGCGGGATCCTACGAGCAGTACTTC.

The chain links TRBV20-1 to TRBJ2-1; D gene uncertain. The CDR3 is 14 amino acids. Germline V gene data show CDR1 as DFQATT and CDR2 as SNEGSKA (reference sequence). Between the trimmed V and J ends, which lost 3 bases and 0 bases, there was a span of 9 bases. The chain's CDR3 is CSASGQSSYNEQFF. DNA of the CDR3: TGCAGTGCTAGTGGGCAAAGCTCCTACAATGAGCAGTTCTTC.

The rearrangement joins TRBV7-9 to TRBJ2-1, with TRBD2 identical over 9 bases. V dropped 1 base and J dropped 7; count of bases not matched to a gene: 5. CDR3 length: 15 amino acids. From germline, CDR1 is SEHNR and CDR2 FQNEAQ (reference sequence). The CDR3 reads CASSLGSSGVNEQFF. The CDR3 DNA reads as TGTGCCAGCAGCTTAGGGTCTAGCGGGGTTAATGAGCAGTTCTTC.